Below, 10 T cell receptor beta chains from the same sample are listed, as sequenced in a study of T cell responses to AZD1222 COVID-19 vaccine. Some clones are missing from TCRdb's copy, which holds only in-frame ones; the method was immunoSEQ multiplex PCR. Here the sample spans some 130,000 clones, roughly 90% being singletons. Sequencing was performed on peripheral blood, taken 28 days after the second AZD1222 dose. These receptors were collected from an adult who received the AZD1222 COVID-19 vaccine.

The chain is built from TRBV4-2 and TRBJ2-5, with TRBD2 matching over 11 bases. The ends lost 0 bases at V and 0 bases at J; junction bases unmatched: 6. This CDR3 is 18 amino acids long. The germline CDR1 and CDR2 sequences are LGHNA and YNFKEQ. Here the CDR3 DNA reads TGTGCCAGCAGCCAAGATACTAGCGGGGGATTGTACCAAGAGACCCAGTACTTC. Residues: CASSQDTSGGLYQETQYF.

The V call is TRBV7-3, the J call TRBJ2-2; D not resolved. The V end lost 0 bases, the J end lost 6 bases, and 5 bases lay between the germline ends. CDR3 length: 13 residues. Germline V gene sequence: CDR1 SGHTA, CDR2 FQGTGA. The CDR3 here is CASSLTGSGELFF. The CDR3 nucleotides read TGTGCCAGCAGCTTAACGGGTTCCGGGGAGCTGTTTTTT.

The chain carries TRBV6-1 and TRBJ2-7, with D perhaps matching TRBD1 or TRBD2 (6 bases each). Trimming pared 2 bases from V and 3 bases from J, leaving 17 bases between. Germline CDR1 MNHNS, CDR2 SASEGT. The CDR3 sequence is 16 residues long. In DNA form, the CDR3 reads TGTGCCAGCAGTGAAAAGGTCGCGGGGACACTCTACGAGCAGTACTTC. Amino acid sequence: CASSEKVAGTLYEQYF.

The CDR3: CASSFNRGLQGGYQPQHF. CDR3 nucleotides: TGTGCCAGCAGTTTTAACCGCGGGCTGCAGGGGGGATACCAGCCCCAGCATTTT. J is TRBJ1-5 and V is TRBV28, with TRBD1 identical over 7 bases. This CDR3 contains 18 residues. Germline V CDR1 and CDR2: MDHEN, SYDVKM. V shed 3 bases, J shed 7 bases, and the junction held 18 bases outside the gene matches.

The rearrangement links TRBV7-2 to TRBJ2-2; D perhaps matches TRBD1 (5 bases). Trimming took 5 bases from V and 4 from J, leaving 17 bases between them. Germline values: CDR1 SGHTA, CDR2 FQGNSA. This CDR3 has 16 amino acids. The CDR3 DNA is TGTGCCAGCAGCCCGGTAGCCTTCCAGGGCACCGGGGAGCTGTTTTTT. As protein: CASSPVAFQGTGELFF.

This chain joins TRBV4-3 and TRBJ2-7; 9 nucleotides match TRBD1. The V gene end was trimmed by 4 bases and the J gene end by 5 bases; junction bases not matched to a gene: 12. The CDR3 runs to 16 residues. CDR1 and CDR2 from the germline V gene are LGHNA and YSLEER. CDR3 sequence reads: CASSRDLRTGAHEQYF. CDR3 bases: TGCGCCAGCAGCCGAGACCTGAGGACAGGGGCACACGAGCAGTACTTC.

The rearrangement joins TRBV19 to TRBJ2-3, with TRBD1 matching over 7 bases. The length of the CDR3 is 18 residues. Per the germline V gene, CDR1 is LNHDA and CDR2 is SQIVND (reference sequence). J lost 2 bases, V lost 1 base, and 12 bases had no gene match. The CDR3 DNA is TGTGCCAGTAGTATAGCCCCAGGAAGAGGGGGCCTCACAGATACGCAGTATTTT. The encoded protein is CASSIAPGRGGLTDTQYF. Filled out from reference TRBV19 and TRBJ2-3, the complete variable domain reads DGGITQSPKYLFRKEGQNVTLSCEQNLNHDAMYWYRQDPGQGLRLIYYSQIVNDFQKGDIAEGYSVSREKKESFPLTVTSAQKNPTAFYLCASSIAPGRGGLTDTQYFGPGTRLTVL.

The chain recombines TRBV7-9 with TRBJ1-3, with a possible D match to TRBD1 (6 bases). Trimming stripped 5 bases from V and 2 bases from J, with 10 bases between. The V gene's germline CDR1 is SEHNR and CDR2 FQNEAQ (reference sequence). This CDR3 is 14 amino acids long. Here the CDR3 reads CASSKTGPGNTIYF. The DNA of the CDR3 is TGTGCCAGCAGCAAAACAGGGCCTGGAAACACCATATATTTT.

The CDR3 DNA reads as TGTGCCAGCAGGAGGGGACAGGGAATCGGGGAGCTGTTTTTT. Translated, it gives CASRRGQGIGELFF. J is TRBJ2-2 and V is TRBV6-5; 9 bases line up with TRBD1. CDR1 and CDR2 from the germline V gene are MNHEY and SVGAGI. The CDR3 has 14 amino acids. The junction had 6 bases not matched to a gene; V was cut back by 6 bases and J by 7 bases.

The chain couples TRBV6-5 to TRBJ2-5, with D perhaps matching TRBD1 or TRBD2 (6 bases each). Germline-derived CDR1 and CDR2 are MNHEY and SVGAGI. V lost 0 bases and J lost 7, with 12 bases in between. This CDR3 has 14 amino acids. DNA for the CDR3: TGTGCCAGCAGTTACTCGTCCAGGGGAGGGACCCAGTACTTC. Residues: CASSYSSRGGTQYF.